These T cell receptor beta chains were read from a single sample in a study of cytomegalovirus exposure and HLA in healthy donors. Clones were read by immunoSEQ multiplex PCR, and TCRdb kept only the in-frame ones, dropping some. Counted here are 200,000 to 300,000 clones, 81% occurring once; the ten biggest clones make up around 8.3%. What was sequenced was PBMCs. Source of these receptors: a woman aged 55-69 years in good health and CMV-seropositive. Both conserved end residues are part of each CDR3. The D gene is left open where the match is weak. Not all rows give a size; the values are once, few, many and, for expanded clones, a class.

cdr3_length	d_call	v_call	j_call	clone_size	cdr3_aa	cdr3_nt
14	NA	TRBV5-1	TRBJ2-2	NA	CASSHLGDTGELFF	TGCGCCAGCAGCCACCTAGGAGACACCGGGGAGCTGTTTTTT
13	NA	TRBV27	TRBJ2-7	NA	CASSFWQSYEQYF	TGTGCCAGCAGTTTTTGGCAGTCCTACGAGCAGTACTTC
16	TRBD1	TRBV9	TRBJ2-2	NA	CASSVDSGGYTGELFF	TGTGCCAGCAGCGTAGACTCAGGGGGCTACACCGGGGAGCTGTTTTTT
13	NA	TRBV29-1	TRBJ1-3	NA	CSVAQGPGNTIYF	TGCAGCGTTGCACAGGGCCCTGGAAACACCATATATTTT
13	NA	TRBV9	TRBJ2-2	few	CASSRPGSGELFF	TGTGCCAGCAGCCGCCCCGGGAGCGGGGAGCTGTTTTTT
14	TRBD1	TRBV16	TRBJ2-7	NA	CANSRWDSSYEQYF	TGTGCCAACAGCCGATGGGACAGCTCCTACGAGCAGTACTTC
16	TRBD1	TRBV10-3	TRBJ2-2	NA	CAISRDRGPNTGELFF	TGTGCCATCAGCCGCGACAGGGGACCCAACACCGGGGAGCTGTTTTTT
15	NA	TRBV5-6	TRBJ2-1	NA	CASSESSWSYNEQFF	TGTGCCAGCAGCGAATCTAGCTGGTCCTACAATGAGCAGTTCTTC
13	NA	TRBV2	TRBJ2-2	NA	CASSWTSTGELFF	TGTGCCAGCAGTTGGACTTCCACCGGGGAGCTGTTTTTT
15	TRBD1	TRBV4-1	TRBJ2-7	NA	CASSPQGQRTYEQYF	TGCGCCAGCAGCCCGCAGGGACAGCGTACCTACGAGCAGTACTTC
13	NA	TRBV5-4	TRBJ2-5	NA	CASSPDNQETQYF	TGTGCCAGCAGCCCGGACAACCAAGAGACCCAGTACTTC
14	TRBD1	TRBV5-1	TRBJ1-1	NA	CASTPGQGGTEAFF	TGCGCCAGCACCCCGGGACAGGGAGGCACTGAAGCTTTCTTT
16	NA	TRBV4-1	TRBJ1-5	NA	CASRRVGGPKDQPQHF	TGCGCCAGCAGACGCGTGGGGGGGCCGAAGGATCAGCCCCAGCATTTT
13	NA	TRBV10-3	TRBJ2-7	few	CASGLGGRNEQYF	TGTGCCAGCGGGCTTGGAGGGAGGAACGAGCAGTACTTC
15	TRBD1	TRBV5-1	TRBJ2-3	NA	CASSNLDRGVDTQYF	TGCGCCAGCAGCAATCTGGACAGGGGAGTGGATACGCAGTATTTT
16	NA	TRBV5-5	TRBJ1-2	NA	CASSLEELGGGYGYTF	TGTGCCAGCAGCTTGGAAGAGTTAGGCGGGGGCTATGGCTACACCTTC
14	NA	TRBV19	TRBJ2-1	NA	CASSIVASRNEQFF	TGTGCCAGTAGTATCGTGGCCTCTAGAAATGAGCAGTTCTTC
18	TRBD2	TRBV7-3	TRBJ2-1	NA	CASSLGTSGASSYNEQFF	TGTGCCAGCAGCTTGGGGACTAGCGGGGCGAGCTCCTACAATGAGCAGTTCTTC
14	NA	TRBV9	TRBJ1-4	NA	CASTAGTRGEKLFF	TGTGCCAGCACCGCCGGGACACGCGGGGAAAAACTGTTTTTT
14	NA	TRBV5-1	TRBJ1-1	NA	CASSLAADNTEAFF	TGCGCCAGCAGCTTGGCCGCAGATAACACTGAAGCTTTCTTT
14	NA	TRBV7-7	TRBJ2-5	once	CASSSSLAGETQYF	TGTGCTAGCAGCTCGTCTCTCGCGGGGGAGACCCAGTACTTC
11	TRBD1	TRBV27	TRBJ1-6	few	CASSSTGGIHF	TGTGCCAGCAGTTCAACAGGGGGCATCCACTTT
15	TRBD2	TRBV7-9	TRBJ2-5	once	CASSPGLAGRETQYF	TGTGCCAGCAGCCCGGGACTAGCGGGAAGGGAGACCCAGTACTTC
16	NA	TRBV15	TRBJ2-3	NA	CATSRDKGRRTDTQYF	TGTGCCACCAGCAGAGACAAGGGGCGAAGGACAGATACGCAGTATTTT
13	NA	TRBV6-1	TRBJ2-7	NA	CASILSVSYEQYF	TGTGCCAGCATTTTATCAGTCTCCTACGAGCAGTACTTC
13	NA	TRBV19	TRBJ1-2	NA	CASSIIQGNGYTF	TGTGCCAGTAGTATAATTCAGGGCAATGGCTACACCTTC
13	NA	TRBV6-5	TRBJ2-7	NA	CASNGGSSYEQYF	TGTGCCAGCAACGGCGGTAGCTCCTACGAGCAGTACTTC
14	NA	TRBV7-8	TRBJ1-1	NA	CASSLTGSATEAFF	TGTGCCAGCAGCTTAACAGGGTCTGCCACTGAAGCTTTCTTT
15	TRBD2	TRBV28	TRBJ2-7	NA	CASSRTSGITYEQYF	TGTGCCAGCAGCCGGACTAGCGGGATAACCTACGAGCAGTACTTC